This T cell receptor (beta chain) was identified during a study of beta chain features in type 1 diabetes. Study as a whole: In all, 107,917,701 sorted cells from all samples were analyzed.

This clone was detected a few times. Its target is not known. Other DNA sequences in this specimen translate into the identical CDR3. Findings and limits, study-wide: There was a moderate but significant shortening of TCRB CDR3s in all four CD4+ subsets of Type 1 diabetes patients.

The CDR3 is 14 residues long. V lost 1 base, J lost 7 bases, and 11 bases lay in between. Germline-derived CDR1 and CDR2 are SEHNR and FQNEAQ (reference sequence). The study reverse transcribed the entire isolated RNA, so it sequenced expressed TCRB transcripts. Assay used: immunoSEQ multiplex PCR; TCRdb lists only in-frame clones, some missing. This table has 500,000 to 650,000 clones, around 12% appearing once. The sequenced material came from naive CD4+ T cells from blood. The receptor was derived from a man aged 25-45 years with type 1 diabetes. The chain has TRBV7-9 and TRBJ1-5, with D perhaps TRBD1 (6 bases). CDR3 region: CASSLGGGGQPQHF. CDR3 coding DNA: TGTGCCAGCAGCTTAGGTGGGGGCGGACAGCCCCAGCATTTT.